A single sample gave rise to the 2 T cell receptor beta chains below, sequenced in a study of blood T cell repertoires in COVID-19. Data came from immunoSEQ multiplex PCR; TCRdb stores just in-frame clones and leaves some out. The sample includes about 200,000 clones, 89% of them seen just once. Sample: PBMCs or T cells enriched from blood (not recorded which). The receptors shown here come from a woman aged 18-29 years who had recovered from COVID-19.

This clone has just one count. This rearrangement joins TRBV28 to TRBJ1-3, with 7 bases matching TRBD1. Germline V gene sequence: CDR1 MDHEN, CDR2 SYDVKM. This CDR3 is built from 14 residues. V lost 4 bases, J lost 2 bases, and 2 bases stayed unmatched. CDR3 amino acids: CASSWDSAGNTIYF. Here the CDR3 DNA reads TGTGCCAGCAGTTGGGACAGCGCTGGAAACACCATATATTTT.

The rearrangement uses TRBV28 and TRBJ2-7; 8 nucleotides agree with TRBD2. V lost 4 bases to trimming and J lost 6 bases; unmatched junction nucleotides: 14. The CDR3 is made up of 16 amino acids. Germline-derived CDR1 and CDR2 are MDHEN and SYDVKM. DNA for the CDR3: TGTGCCAGCAGTTCCTCGGAGGTAGCGGGGTCCGGCGAGCAGTACTTC. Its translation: CASSSSEVAGSGEQYF.